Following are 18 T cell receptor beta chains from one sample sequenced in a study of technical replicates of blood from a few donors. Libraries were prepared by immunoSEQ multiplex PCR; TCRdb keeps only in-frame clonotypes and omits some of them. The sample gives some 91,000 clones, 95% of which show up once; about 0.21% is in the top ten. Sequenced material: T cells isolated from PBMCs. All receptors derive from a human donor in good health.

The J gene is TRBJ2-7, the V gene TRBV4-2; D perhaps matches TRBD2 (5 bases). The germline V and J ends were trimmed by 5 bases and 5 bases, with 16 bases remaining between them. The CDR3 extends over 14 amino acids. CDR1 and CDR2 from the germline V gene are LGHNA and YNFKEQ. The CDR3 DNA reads TGTGCCAGCAGCTCAGGCCGGGCCGGGGACGAGCAGTACTTC. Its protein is CASSSGRAGDEQYF.

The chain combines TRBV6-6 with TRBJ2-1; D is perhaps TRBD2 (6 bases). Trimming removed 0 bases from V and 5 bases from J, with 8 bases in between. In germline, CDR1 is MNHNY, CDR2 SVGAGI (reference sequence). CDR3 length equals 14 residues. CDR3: CASSYSDYHNEQFF. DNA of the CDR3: TGTGCCAGCAGTTACTCGGACTACCACAATGAGCAGTTCTTC.

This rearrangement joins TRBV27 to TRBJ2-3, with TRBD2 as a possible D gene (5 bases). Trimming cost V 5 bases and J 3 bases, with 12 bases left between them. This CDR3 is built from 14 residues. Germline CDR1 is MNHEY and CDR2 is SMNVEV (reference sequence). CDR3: CASSPFRGTDTQYF. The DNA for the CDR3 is TGTGCCAGCAGTCCCTTTCGGGGAACAGATACGCAGTATTTT.

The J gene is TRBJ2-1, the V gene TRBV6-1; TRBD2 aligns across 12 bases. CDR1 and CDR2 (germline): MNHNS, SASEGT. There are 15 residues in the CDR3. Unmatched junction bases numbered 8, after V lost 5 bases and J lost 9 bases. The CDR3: CASSTRTSGAVEQFF. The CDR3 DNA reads TGTGCCAGCAGTACTCGGACTAGCGGGGCGGTTGAGCAGTTCTTC.

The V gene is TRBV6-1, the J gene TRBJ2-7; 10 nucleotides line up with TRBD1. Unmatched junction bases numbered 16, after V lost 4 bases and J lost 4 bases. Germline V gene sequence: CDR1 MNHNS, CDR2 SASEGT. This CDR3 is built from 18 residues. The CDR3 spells CASSVPGQGLPGVYEQYF. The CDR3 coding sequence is TGTGCCAGCAGTGTACCGGGACAGGGGCTCCCCGGGGTGTACGAGCAGTACTTC.

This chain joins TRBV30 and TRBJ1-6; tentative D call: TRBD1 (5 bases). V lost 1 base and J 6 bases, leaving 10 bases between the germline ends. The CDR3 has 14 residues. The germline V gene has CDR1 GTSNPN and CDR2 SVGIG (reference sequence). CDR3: CAWSDGQPNSPLHF. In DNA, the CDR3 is TGTGCCTGGAGTGATGGACAACCTAATTCACCCCTCCACTTT.

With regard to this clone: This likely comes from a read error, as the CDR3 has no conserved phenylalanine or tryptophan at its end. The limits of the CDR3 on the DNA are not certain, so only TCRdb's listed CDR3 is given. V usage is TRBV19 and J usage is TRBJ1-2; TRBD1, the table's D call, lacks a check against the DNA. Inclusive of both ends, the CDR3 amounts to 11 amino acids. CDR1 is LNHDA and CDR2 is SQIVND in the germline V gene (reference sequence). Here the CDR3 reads CASSNGADQGL.

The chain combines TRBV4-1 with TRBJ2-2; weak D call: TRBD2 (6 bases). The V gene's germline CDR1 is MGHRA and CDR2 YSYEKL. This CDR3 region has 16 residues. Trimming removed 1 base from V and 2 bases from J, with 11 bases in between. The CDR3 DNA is TGCGCCAGCAGCCAAGGGGCGGGGCGTAACACCGGGGAGCTGTTTTTT. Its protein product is CASSQGAGRNTGELFF.

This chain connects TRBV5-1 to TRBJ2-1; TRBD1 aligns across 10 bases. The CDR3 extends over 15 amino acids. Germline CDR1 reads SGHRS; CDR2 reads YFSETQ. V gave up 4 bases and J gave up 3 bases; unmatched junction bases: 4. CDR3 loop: CASSPGQGVYNEQFF. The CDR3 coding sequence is TGCGCCAGCAGCCCCGGACAGGGGGTCTACAATGAGCAGTTCTTC.

The CDR3 reads CASSTSTGFTPYGYTF. The CDR3 nucleotides are TGTGCCAGTAGTACATCGACAGGGTTTACTCCCTATGGCTACACCTTC. V usage is TRBV19 and J usage is TRBJ1-2; TRBD1 matches 7 bases. Germline CDR1 is LNHDA and CDR2 is SQIVND (reference sequence). The CDR3 is 16 amino acids. Losses at the gene ends were 4 bases for V and 4 bases for J; bases not matched to a gene: 12. Full variable domain (rest looked up from reference TRBV19 and TRBJ1-2): DGGITQSPKYLFRKEGQNVTLSCEQNLNHDAMYWYRQDPGQGLRLIYYSQIVNDFQKGDIAEGYSVSREKKESFPLTVTSAQKNPTAFYLCASSTSTGFTPYGYTFGSGTRLTVV.

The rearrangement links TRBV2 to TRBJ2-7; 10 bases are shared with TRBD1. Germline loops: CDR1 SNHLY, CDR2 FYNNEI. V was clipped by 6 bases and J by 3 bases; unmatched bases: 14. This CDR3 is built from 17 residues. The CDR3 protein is CASSFKSPGQGIYEQYF. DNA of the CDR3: TGTGCCAGCAGCTTCAAATCCCCGGGACAGGGGATCTACGAGCAGTACTTC.

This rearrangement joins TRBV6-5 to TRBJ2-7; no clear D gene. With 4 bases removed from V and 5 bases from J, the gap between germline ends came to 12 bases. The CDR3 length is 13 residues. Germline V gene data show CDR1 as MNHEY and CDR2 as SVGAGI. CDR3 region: CASSSMRSHEQYF. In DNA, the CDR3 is TGTGCCAGCAGTTCGATGAGGTCCCACGAGCAGTACTTC.

The CDR3 nucleotides are TGCGCCAGCAGCTTGGCCAGGGGGACAACTTATGGCTACACCTTC. Amino acids: CASSLARGTTYGYTF. The rearrangement links TRBV5-1 to TRBJ1-2; 7 bases line up with TRBD1. V shed 0 bases and J 5 bases; nucleotides not matched to a gene: 7. The CDR3 totals 15 residues. Germline lookup yields CDR1 SGHRS and CDR2 YFSETQ. Supplemented by reference TRBV5-1 and TRBJ1-2, the full variable domain reads KAGVTQTPRYLIKTRGQQVTLSCSPISGHRSVSWYQQTPGQGLQFLFEYFSETQRNKGNFPGRFSGRQFSNSRSEMNVSTLELGDSALYLCASSLARGTTYGYTFGSGTRLTVV.

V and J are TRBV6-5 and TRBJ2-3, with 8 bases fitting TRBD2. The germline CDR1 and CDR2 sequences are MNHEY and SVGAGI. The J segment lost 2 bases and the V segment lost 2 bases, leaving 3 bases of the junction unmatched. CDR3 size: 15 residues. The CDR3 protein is CASSYGTSDTDTQYF. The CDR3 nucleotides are TGTGCCAGCAGTTACGGGACTAGTGACACAGATACGCAGTATTTT.

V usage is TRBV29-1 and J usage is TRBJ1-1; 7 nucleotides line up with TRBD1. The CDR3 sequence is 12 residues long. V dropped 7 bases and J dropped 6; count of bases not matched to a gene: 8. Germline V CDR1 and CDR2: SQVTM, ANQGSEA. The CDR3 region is CSALTGRPEAFF. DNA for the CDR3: TGCAGCGCCCTGACAGGGAGGCCTGAAGCTTTCTTT.

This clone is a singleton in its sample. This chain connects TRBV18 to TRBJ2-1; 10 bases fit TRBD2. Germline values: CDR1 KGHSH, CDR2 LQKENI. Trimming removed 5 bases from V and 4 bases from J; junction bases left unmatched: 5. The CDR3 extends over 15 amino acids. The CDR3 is CASSSGLASYNEQFF. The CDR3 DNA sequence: TGTGCCAGCTCATCGGGACTAGCGTCTTACAATGAGCAGTTCTTC.

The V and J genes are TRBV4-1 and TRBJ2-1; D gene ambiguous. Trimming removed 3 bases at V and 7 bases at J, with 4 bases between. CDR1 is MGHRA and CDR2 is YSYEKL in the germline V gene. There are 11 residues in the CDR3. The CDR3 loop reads CASSHVNEQFF. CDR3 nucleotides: TGCGCCAGCAGCCACGTAAATGAGCAGTTCTTC.

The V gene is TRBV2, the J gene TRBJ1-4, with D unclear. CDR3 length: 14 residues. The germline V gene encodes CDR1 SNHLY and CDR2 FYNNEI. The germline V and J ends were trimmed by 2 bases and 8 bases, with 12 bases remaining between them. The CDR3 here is CASSEPREGEKLFF. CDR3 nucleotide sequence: TGTGCCAGCAGTGAACCTCGGGAAGGCGAAAAACTGTTTTTT.